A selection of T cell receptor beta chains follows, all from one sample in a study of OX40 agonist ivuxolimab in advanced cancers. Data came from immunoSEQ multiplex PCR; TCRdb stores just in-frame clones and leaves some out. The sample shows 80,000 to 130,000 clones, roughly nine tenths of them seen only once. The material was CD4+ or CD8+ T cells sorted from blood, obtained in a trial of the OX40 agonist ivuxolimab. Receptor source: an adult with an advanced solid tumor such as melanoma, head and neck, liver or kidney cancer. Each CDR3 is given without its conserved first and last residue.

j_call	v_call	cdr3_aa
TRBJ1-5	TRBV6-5	ASSYDSRGSQPQH
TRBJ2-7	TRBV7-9	ASSFAGTYEQY
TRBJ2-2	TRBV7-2	ASSLVVGINTGELF
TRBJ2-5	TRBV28	ASSSPSTGLGETQY
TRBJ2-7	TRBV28	ASSPKRSSSYEQY
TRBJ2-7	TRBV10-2	ASKRGPQVGYEQY
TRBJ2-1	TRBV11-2	ASSLERGAEQF
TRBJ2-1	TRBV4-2	ASSQPGLAGPYNEQF
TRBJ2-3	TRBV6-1	ASSEGLLTDTQY
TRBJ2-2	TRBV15	ATRVAPRANTGELF
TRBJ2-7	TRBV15	ATSRRGGSYEQY
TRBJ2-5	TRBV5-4	ASSGGLAGLQETQY